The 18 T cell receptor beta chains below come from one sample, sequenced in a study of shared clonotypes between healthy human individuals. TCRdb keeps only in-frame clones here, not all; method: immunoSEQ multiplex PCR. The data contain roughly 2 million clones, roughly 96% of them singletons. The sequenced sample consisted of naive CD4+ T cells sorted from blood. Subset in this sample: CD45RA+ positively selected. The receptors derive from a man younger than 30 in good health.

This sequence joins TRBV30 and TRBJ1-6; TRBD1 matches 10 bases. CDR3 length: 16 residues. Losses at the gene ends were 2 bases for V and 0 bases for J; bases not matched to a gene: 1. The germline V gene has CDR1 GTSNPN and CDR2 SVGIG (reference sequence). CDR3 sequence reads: CAWSRDRGSYNSPLHF. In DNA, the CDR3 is TGTGCCTGGAGTAGGGACAGGGGCTCCTATAATTCACCCCTCCACTTT.

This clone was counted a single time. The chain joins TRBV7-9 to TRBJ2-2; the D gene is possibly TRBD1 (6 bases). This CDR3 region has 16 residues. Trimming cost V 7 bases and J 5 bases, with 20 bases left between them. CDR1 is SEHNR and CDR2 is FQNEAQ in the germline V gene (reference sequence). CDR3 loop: CASTLDGRGNTGELFF. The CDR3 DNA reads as TGTGCCAGCACCCTAGATGGCAGGGGTAATACCGGGGAGCTGTTTTTT.

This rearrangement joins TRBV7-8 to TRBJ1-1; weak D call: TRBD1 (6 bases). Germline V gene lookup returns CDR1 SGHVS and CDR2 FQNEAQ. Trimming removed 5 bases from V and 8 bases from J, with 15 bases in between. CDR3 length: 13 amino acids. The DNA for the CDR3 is TGTGCCAGCAGCCCCAAGGACAGCTTAGAAGCTTTCTTT. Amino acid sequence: CASSPKDSLEAFF.

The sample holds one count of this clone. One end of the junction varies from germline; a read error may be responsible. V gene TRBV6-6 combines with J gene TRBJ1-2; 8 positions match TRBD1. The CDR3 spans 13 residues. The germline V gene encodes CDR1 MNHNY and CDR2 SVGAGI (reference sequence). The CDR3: CASSLGQDQVADF. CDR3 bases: TGTGCCAGCAGTTTGGGACAGGACCAGGTCGCGGACTTC.

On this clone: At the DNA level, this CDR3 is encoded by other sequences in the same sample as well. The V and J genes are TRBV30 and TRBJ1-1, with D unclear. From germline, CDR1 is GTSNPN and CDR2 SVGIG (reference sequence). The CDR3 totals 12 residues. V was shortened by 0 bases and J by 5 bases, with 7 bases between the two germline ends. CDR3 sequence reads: CAWSVVGTEAFF. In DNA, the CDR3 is TGTGCCTGGAGTGTCGTAGGGACTGAAGCTTTCTTT.

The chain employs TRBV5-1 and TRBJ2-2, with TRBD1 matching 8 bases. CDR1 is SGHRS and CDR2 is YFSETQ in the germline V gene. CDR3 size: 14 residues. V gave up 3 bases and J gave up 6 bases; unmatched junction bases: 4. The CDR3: CASSSDRAAGELFF. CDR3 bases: TGCGCCAGCAGCTCGGACAGGGCAGCCGGGGAGCTGTTTTTT.

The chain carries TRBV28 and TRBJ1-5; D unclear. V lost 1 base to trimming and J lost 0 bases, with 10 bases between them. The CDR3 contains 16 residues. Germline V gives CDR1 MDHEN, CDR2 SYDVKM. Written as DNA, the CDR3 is TGTGCCAGCAGTTTATCACGGGTTCCTAGCAATCAGCCCCAGCATTTT. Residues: CASSLSRVPSNQPQHF.

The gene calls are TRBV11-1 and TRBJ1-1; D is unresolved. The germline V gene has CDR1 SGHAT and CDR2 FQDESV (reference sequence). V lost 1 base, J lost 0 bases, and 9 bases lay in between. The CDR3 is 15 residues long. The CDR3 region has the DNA TGTGCCAGCAGCTTAGAAGGTAGAGTGAACACTGAAGCTTTCTTT. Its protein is CASSLEGRVNTEAFF.

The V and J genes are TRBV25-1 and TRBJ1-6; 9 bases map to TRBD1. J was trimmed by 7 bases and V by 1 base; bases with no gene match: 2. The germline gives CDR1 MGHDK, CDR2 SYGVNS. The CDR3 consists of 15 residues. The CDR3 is CASSELGTGNSPLHF. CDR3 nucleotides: TGTGCCAGCAGTGAATTGGGGACAGGGAATTCACCCCTCCACTTT.

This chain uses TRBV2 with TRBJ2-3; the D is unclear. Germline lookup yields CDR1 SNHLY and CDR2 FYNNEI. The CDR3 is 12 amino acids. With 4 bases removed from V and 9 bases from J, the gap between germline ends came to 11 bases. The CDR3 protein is CASSVDGNTQYF. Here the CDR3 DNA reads TGTGCCAGCAGTGTTGACGGAAACACGCAGTATTTT.

The DNA for the CDR3 is TGTGCCAGCAGCTTACAAAGGGGGAACTATGGCTACACCTTC. Protein sequence: CASSLQRGNYGYTF. The V gene is TRBV7-2, the J gene TRBJ1-2; the D gene is possibly TRBD1 (6 bases). The CDR3 sequence is 14 residues long. Germline values: CDR1 SGHTA, CDR2 FQGNSA. Trimming took off 2 bases at V and 2 bases at J, with 9 bases between the two ends.

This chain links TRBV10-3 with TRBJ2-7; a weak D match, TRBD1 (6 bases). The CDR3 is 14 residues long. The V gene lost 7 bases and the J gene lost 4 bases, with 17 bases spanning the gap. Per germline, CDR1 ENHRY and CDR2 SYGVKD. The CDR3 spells CAIKDGRGGYEQYF. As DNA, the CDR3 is TGTGCCATCAAGGACGGCAGGGGTGGATACGAGCAGTACTTC.

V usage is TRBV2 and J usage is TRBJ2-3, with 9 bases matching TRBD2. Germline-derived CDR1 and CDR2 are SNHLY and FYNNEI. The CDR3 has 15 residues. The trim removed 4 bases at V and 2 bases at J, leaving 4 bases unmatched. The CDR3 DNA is TGTGCCAGCAGTGGTACGGGACTAGCCACAGATACGCAGTATTTT. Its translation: CASSGTGLATDTQYF.

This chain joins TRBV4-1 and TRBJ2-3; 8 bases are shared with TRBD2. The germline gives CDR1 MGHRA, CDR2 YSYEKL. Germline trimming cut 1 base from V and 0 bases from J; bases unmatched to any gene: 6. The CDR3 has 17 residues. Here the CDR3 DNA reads TGCGCCAGCAGCCAAGTTCGAGCGGGGGTTAGCACAGATACGCAGTATTTT. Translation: CASSQVRAGVSTDTQYF.

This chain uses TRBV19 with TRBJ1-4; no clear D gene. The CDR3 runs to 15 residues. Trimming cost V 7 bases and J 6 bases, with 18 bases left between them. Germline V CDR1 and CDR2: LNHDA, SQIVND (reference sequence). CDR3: CASTPFGANDEKLFF. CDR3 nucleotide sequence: TGTGCCAGTACCCCATTTGGAGCCAACGATGAAAAACTGTTTTTT.

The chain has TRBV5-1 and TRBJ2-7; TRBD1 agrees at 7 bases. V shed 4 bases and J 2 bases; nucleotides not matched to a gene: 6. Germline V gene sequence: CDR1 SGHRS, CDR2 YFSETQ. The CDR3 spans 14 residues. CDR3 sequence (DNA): TGCGCCAGCAGCACGGACAGGCCTCCCTACGAGCAGTACTTC. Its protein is CASSTDRPPYEQYF.

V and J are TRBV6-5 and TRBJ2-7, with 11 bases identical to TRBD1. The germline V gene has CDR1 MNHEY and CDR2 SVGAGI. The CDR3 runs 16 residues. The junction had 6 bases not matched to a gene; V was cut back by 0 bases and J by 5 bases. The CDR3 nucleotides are TGTGCCAGCAGTTACTCGGGACAGGGGGTTTCTGACGAGCAGTACTTC. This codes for CASSYSGQGVSDEQYF.

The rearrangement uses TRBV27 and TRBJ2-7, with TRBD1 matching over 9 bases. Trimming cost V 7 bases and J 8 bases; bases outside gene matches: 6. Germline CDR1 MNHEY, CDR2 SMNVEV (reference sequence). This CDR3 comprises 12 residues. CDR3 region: CASTRTGDKQYF. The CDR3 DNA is TGTGCCAGCACTAGGACAGGGGATAAGCAGTACTTC.